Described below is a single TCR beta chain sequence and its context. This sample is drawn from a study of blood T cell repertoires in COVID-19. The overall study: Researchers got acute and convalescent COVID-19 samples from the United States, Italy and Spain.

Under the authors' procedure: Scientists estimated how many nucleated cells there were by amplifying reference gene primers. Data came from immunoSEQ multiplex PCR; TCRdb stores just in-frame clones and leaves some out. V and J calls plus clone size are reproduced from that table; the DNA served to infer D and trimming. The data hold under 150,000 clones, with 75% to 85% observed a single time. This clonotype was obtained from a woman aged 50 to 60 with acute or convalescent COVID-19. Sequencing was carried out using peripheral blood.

CDR3 sequence reads: CASNPTAGGVYGYTF. The CDR3 nucleotides are TGTGCCAGCAATCCGACAGCGGGGGGAGTCTATGGCTACACCTTC. The chain carries TRBV28 and TRBJ1-2; perhaps TRBD1 as D (5 bases). Germline-derived CDR1 and CDR2 are MDHEN and SYDVKM. V was cut by 7 bases and J by 4 bases, with 19 bases left in between. The CDR3 is 15 residues long.